Each of the 26 T cell receptor beta chains below was sequenced from the same sample in a study of blood T cell repertoires in COVID-19. Sequencing used immunoSEQ multiplex PCR; TCRdb keeps in-frame clones, though not all of them. This sample yields hundreds of thousands of clones, of which around 88% are seen a single time; 5.5% to 7% belongs to the top ten. Input material: PBMCs or T cells enriched from blood (not recorded which). The receptors come from a woman aged 40 to 50 who had recovered from COVID-19.

V usage is TRBV30 and J usage is TRBJ1-4, with TRBD1 as a possible D gene (6 bases). Trimming took off 1 base at V and 8 bases at J, with 14 bases between the two ends. This CDR3 contains 14 residues. The germline V gene has CDR1 GTSNPN and CDR2 SVGIG (reference sequence). CDR3 coding DNA: TGTGCCTGGAGTGATGGGCGAGGACAGGAAAAACTGTTTTTT. This gives the protein CAWSDGRGQEKLFF.

This clone was detected a few times. The chain recombines TRBV28 with TRBJ1-2, with 9 nucleotides matching TRBD1. Germline values: CDR1 MDHEN, CDR2 SYDVKM. J gave up 3 bases and V 10 bases, and 6 bases lay outside the gene matches. This CDR3 region has 13 residues. CDR3 DNA sequence: TGTGCCATCTCTGGACAGGGGTACTATGGCTACACCTTC. Translating it yields CAISGQGYYGYTF.

The V and J genes are TRBV4-1 and TRBJ1-1, with 12 nucleotides matching TRBD1. Losses at the gene ends were 3 bases for V and 0 bases for J; bases not matched to a gene: 2. Per germline, CDR1 MGHRA and CDR2 YSYEKL. The length of the CDR3 is 16 residues. The CDR3 nucleotides read TGCGCCAGCAGCCAGGGACAGGGGGCAATGAACACTGAAGCTTTCTTT. Protein product: CASSQGQGAMNTEAFF.

The rearrangement links TRBV12-3 or TRBV12-4 to TRBJ1-2; 7 positions match TRBD1. CDR3 length: 13 amino acids. After removal of 1 base from V and 8 bases from J, the junction contained 4 bases not matched to a gene. CDR3 DNA sequence: TGTGCCAGCAGTTTAGGGACAGGTCAAGGCTACACCTTC. This encodes CASSLGTGQGYTF.

V usage is TRBV18 and J usage is TRBJ2-2; TRBD2 agrees at 11 bases. Per germline, CDR1 KGHSH and CDR2 LQKENI. J gave up 1 base and V 2 bases, and 9 bases lay outside the gene matches. The CDR3 totals 19 residues. The CDR3 reads CASSPFGRTSGWNTGELFF. The CDR3 coding sequence is TGTGCCAGCTCACCATTCGGTAGGACTAGCGGGTGGAACACCGGGGAGCTGTTTTTT.

This chain links TRBV7-9 with TRBJ2-3; D perhaps matches TRBD2 (5 bases). CDR3 length: 15 residues. Looked up from germline, CDR1 is SEHNR and CDR2 is FQNEAQ (reference sequence). The ends were cut back, 4 bases at V and 4 bases at J, with 15 bases in the middle. The CDR3 nucleotides are TGTGCCAGCAGCTCAATAGCTAGCCGGTCAGATACGCAGTATTTT. It is translated as CASSSIASRSDTQYF.

This chain links TRBV9 with TRBJ2-2; possible D gene TRBD1, 5 bases. The CDR3 sequence is 16 residues long. Germline V gene data show CDR1 as SGDLS and CDR2 as YYNGEE. V lost 3 bases and J 0 bases, leaving 12 bases between the germline ends. CDR3 protein: CASSANLGANTGELFF. The CDR3 DNA follows: TGTGCCAGCAGCGCCAACCTAGGGGCGAACACCGGGGAGCTGTTTTTT.

V gene TRBV2 combines with J gene TRBJ1-1; no firm D call. The CDR3 totals 12 residues. Trimming stripped 6 bases from V and 2 bases from J, with 7 bases between. Germline V gene data show CDR1 as SNHLY and CDR2 as FYNNEI. The CDR3 coding sequence is TGTGCCAGCAGAGAGGGAAACACTGAAGCTTTCTTT. Protein: CASREGNTEAFF.

V and J are TRBV18 and TRBJ1-6; possible D gene TRBD1, 6 bases. Germline CDR1 KGHSH, CDR2 LQKENI. Trimming took off 5 bases at V and 7 bases at J, with 18 bases between the two ends. This CDR3 region has 16 residues. CDR3 DNA sequence: TGTGCCAGCTCATGGTTGCCAGGGGCGGACAATTCACCCCTCCACTTT. Translated, it gives CASSWLPGADNSPLHF.

The chain couples TRBV18 to TRBJ2-3, with a possible D match to TRBD2 (5 bases). Trimming removed 6 bases at V and 4 bases at J, with 17 bases between. The CDR3 contains 15 residues. The germline gives CDR1 KGHSH, CDR2 LQKENI. The CDR3 region has the DNA TGTGCCAGCTCCCCTAGTCGAGGGAGATCAGATACGCAGTATTTT. Amino acid sequence: CASSPSRGRSDTQYF.

The rearrangement joins TRBV5-6 to TRBJ2-3, with 7 positions matching TRBD2. CDR3 length: 15 amino acids. Germline V gives CDR1 SGHDT, CDR2 YYEEEE. V was pared by 2 bases and J by 3 bases, with 6 bases of the junction left unmatched. The CDR3 sequence: CASSFRGVRTDTQYF. The CDR3 DNA sequence: TGTGCCAGCAGCTTTCGGGGGGTCCGGACAGATACGCAGTATTTT.

The CDR3 nucleotides are TGTGCCACCAGCAGAGGTCACCCCTGGATGGAGGCTAATGAAAAACTGTTTTTT. Its protein is CATSRGHPWMEANEKLFF. The gene calls are TRBV15 and TRBJ1-4; D gene unclear. The CDR3 is made up of 18 amino acids. Trimming removed 1 base at V and 3 bases at J, with 18 bases between. Germline V lookup: CDR1 LNHNV, CDR2 YYDKDF (reference sequence).

The V gene is TRBV5-1, the J gene TRBJ2-1, with unresolved D. Germline V CDR1 and CDR2: SGHRS, YFSETQ. Trimming pared 0 bases from V and 6 bases from J, leaving 10 bases between. This CDR3 contains 14 residues. CDR3 sequence: CASSLELLSNEQFF. CDR3 nucleotides: TGCGCCAGCAGCTTGGAACTACTAAGCAATGAGCAGTTCTTC.

The V gene is TRBV3-1 (or the pseudogene TRBV3-2), the J gene TRBJ1-2, with D possibly matching TRBD1 (6 bases). This CDR3 has 12 amino acids. Germline CDR1 and CDR2: LGHDT and YNNKEL (reference sequence). Trimming removed 2 bases from V and 7 bases from J, with 8 bases in between. CDR3 nucleotide sequence: TGTGCCAGCAGCCAACAGGGGTTTGGCTACACCTTC. Translation gives CASSQQGFGYTF.

The chain links TRBV15 to TRBJ2-1, with 10 bases that match TRBD2. The CDR3 has 16 amino acids. With V trimmed by 0 bases and J by 7 bases, 6 bases remained unmatched. Germline loops: CDR1 LNHNV, CDR2 YYDKDF (reference sequence). This chain's CDR3 is CATSRDPSGSLNEQFF. CDR3 bases: TGTGCCACCAGCAGAGATCCTAGCGGGAGTTTAAATGAGCAGTTCTTC.

The gene calls are TRBV10-1 and TRBJ2-7, with TRBD1 identical over 8 bases. This CDR3 region has 14 residues. Germline V gives CDR1 WNHNN, CDR2 SYGVQD (reference sequence). Losses at the gene ends were 3 bases for V and 6 bases for J; bases not matched to a gene: 7. The CDR3 is CASSEGTGLSEQYF. CDR3 in DNA: TGCGCCAGCAGTGAAGGGACAGGACTCTCCGAGCAGTACTTC.

The CDR3 DNA is TGTGCCAGCCGCCCTCAGGGAGGACTTCACAATGAGCAGTTCTTC. It translates to CASRPQGGLHNEQFF. The chain combines TRBV7-2 with TRBJ2-1; a possible D gene is TRBD2 (6 bases). This CDR3 is 15 amino acids long. The germline V and J ends were trimmed by 8 bases and 5 bases, with 19 bases remaining between them. Germline assignment: CDR1 SGHTA and CDR2 FQGNSA.

The chain joins TRBV5-4 to TRBJ2-1, with D maybe TRBD2 (5 bases). Deletions cut 1 base from V and 8 bases from J, with 13 bases between. The germline V gene has CDR1 SGHNT and CDR2 YYREEE (reference sequence). CDR3 length equals 14 residues. CDR3 coding DNA: TGTGCCAGCAGCTTGATAGGGCTAGCAGATGAGCAGTTCTTC. Encoded protein: CASSLIGLADEQFF.

The V and J genes are TRBV18 and TRBJ1-1; TRBD1 might be the D (6 bases). The germline V gene has CDR1 KGHSH and CDR2 LQKENI. The V gene lost 5 bases and the J gene lost 11 bases, with 18 bases spanning the gap. This CDR3 has 13 amino acids. CDR3: CASSSTTVQGAFF. CDR3 coding DNA: TGTGCCAGCTCATCAACCACAGTCCAGGGGGCTTTCTTT.

This sequence joins TRBV19 and TRBJ2-3; 12 bases are shared with TRBD2. Losses at the gene ends were 6 bases for V and 5 bases for J; bases not matched to a gene: 6. Germline lookup yields CDR1 LNHDA and CDR2 SQIVND (reference sequence). This CDR3 contains 15 residues. The chain's CDR3 is CASRKRTSGEDTQYF. In nucleotides, the CDR3 is TGTGCCAGTAGAAAACGGACTAGCGGGGAAGATACGCAGTATTTT.

The rearrangement joins TRBV12-5 to TRBJ1-1; TRBD1 agrees at 7 bases. The germline gives CDR1 LGHNT, CDR2 FRNRAP. The CDR3 covers 12 residues. V was pared by 6 bases and J by 9 bases, with 7 bases of the junction left unmatched. The CDR3 bases are TGTGCTAGTGGCCGGGACAGTCAGAAAGCTTTCTTT. This encodes CASGRDSQKAFF.

This rearrangement joins TRBV2 to TRBJ2-7; TRBD2 is a possible D gene (5 bases). The CDR3 is 12 amino acids. Trimming shortened V by 7 bases and J by 3 bases, and 10 bases separated the two germline ends. In germline, CDR1 is SNHLY, CDR2 FYNNEI. CDR3 coding DNA: TGTGCCAGCATGGGAGACCTCTACGAGCAGTACTTC. Its translation is CASMGDLYEQYF. The variable domain in full, with the rest retrieved from reference TRBV2 and TRBJ2-7, is EPEVTQTPSHQVTQMGQEVILRCVPISNHLYFYWYRQILGQKVEFLVSFYNNEISEKSEIFDDQFSVERPDGSNFTLKIRSTKLEDSAMYFCASMGDLYEQYFGPGTRLTVT.

This chain links TRBV2 with TRBJ1-1; D call uncertain. Germline CDR1 is SNHLY and CDR2 is FYNNEI. The CDR3 runs to 13 residues. V lost 8 bases, J lost 1 base, and 11 bases lay in between. This CDR3 reads CASHRDPNTEAFF. CDR3 DNA sequence: TGTGCCAGCCACAGAGACCCGAACACTGAAGCTTTCTTT.

CDR3 in DNA: TGTGCCATCAGTGGGGGGACTAGCGGCAACCTTAGGACCTACGAGCAGTACTTC. Translation: CAISGGTSGNLRTYEQYF. The chain carries TRBV10-3 and TRBJ2-7, with TRBD2 identical over 11 bases. CDR1 and CDR2 (germline): ENHRY, SYGVKD. Losses at the gene ends were 4 bases for V and 2 bases for J; bases not matched to a gene: 13. This CDR3 contains 18 residues.

V and J are TRBV11-3 and TRBJ1-1; D not resolved. There are 14 residues in the CDR3. The V end was cut by 0 bases, the J end by 3 bases, with 8 bases between. The germline V gene has CDR1 SGHNT and CDR2 YENEEA. As DNA, the CDR3 is TGTGCCAGCAGCTTAGATGAGGAGGACACTGAAGCTTTCTTT. The encoded protein is CASSLDEEDTEAFF.

The chain combines TRBV19 with TRBJ1-2, with TRBD1 as a possible D gene (6 bases). The V end lost 4 bases, the J end lost 6 bases, and 12 bases lay between the germline ends. The germline gives CDR1 LNHDA, CDR2 SQIVND (reference sequence). CDR3 length equals 13 residues. CDR3: CASSKQGRDGYTF. The CDR3 nucleotides read TGTGCCAGTAGTAAACAGGGACGGGATGGCTACACCTTC.